This paragraph reports one T cell receptor beta chain. Its antigen is unknown. The data are from a study of beta chain features in type 1 diabetes. Study findings and constraints: Shorter TCRB CDR3s, moderately but significantly so, were found in Type 1 diabetes patients in all four CD4+ subsets.

All of the isolated RNA was reverse transcribed, so expressed TCRB transcripts were sequenced. Naive, central memory and regulatory T cell samples produced a mean of about 4 million reads. Sequencing was performed with immunoSEQ multiplex PCR; in TCRdb, only in-frame clones are kept and a portion is missing. The sample records 240,000 or so clones, about a fifth being singletons. The V gene's germline CDR1 is LGHNA and CDR2 YSLEER. CDR3 length equals 14 residues. V dropped 1 base and J dropped 4 bases, with 11 bases sitting between them. The sequencing sample was made of naive CD4+ T cells from blood. The J gene is TRBJ2-7, the V gene TRBV4-3; D remains unclear. The sequence came from a woman aged 40 to 50 with type 1 diabetes. The CDR3 loop is CASSQAMEQYEQYF. CDR3 DNA sequence: TGCGCCAGCAGCCAAGCGATGGAGCAATACGAGCAGTACTTC.